These 23 T cell receptor beta chains were sequenced from one sample in a study of OX40 agonist ivuxolimab in advanced cancers. TCRdb keeps only in-frame clones here, not all; method: immunoSEQ multiplex PCR. The sample yields about 24,000 clones, more than 70% seen once. The sequences come from CD4+ or CD8+ T cells sorted from blood, collected in a trial of the OX40 agonist ivuxolimab. The receptors here all came from an adult with an advanced solid tumor such as melanoma, head and neck, liver or kidney cancer.

The chain uses TRBV27 and TRBJ2-3; D not resolved. With 4 bases removed from V and 2 bases from J, the gap between germline ends came to 10 bases. This CDR3 has 14 residues. CDR1 is MNHEY and CDR2 is SMNVEV in the germline V gene (reference sequence). The CDR3: CASSSKRHTDTQYF. DNA of the CDR3: TGTGCCAGCAGTTCCAAACGGCACACAGATACGCAGTATTTT.

V and J are TRBV7-2 and TRBJ2-7, with TRBD2 as a possible D gene (6 bases). This CDR3 comprises 16 residues. V lost 0 bases and J lost 5, with 17 bases in between. Germline-derived CDR1 and CDR2 are SGHTA and FQGNSA. This CDR3 reads CASSLARRVGLDEQYF. The CDR3 DNA sequence: TGTGCCAGCAGCTTAGCCCGGAGGGTCGGTCTCGACGAGCAGTACTTC. The whole variable domain, remainder taken from reference TRBV7-2 and TRBJ2-7, is GAGVSQSPSNKVTEKGKDVELRCDPISGHTALYWYRQSLGQGLEFLIYFQGNSAPDKSGLPSDRFSAERTGGSVSTLTIQRTQQEDSAVYLCASSLARRVGLDEQYFGPGTRLTVT.

CDR3 loop: CASSFRLAGGVGDTQYF. As DNA, the CDR3 is TGCGCCAGCAGCTTCCGACTAGCGGGGGGCGTCGGAGATACGCAGTATTTT. This chain joins TRBV5-1 and TRBJ2-3; 13 bases match TRBD2. The CDR3 contains 17 residues. Per germline, CDR1 SGHRS and CDR2 YFSETQ. The trim removed 2 bases at V and 5 bases at J, leaving 8 bases unmatched.

The rearrangement links TRBV4-2 to TRBJ2-3, with 9 bases identical to TRBD2. CDR1 is LGHNA and CDR2 is YNFKEQ in the germline V gene. Losses at the gene ends were 1 base for V and 6 bases for J; bases not matched to a gene: 8. The CDR3 has 16 amino acids. The CDR3 protein is CASSQATSGRTDTQYF. CDR3 coding DNA: TGTGCCAGCAGCCAAGCAACTAGCGGGCGGACCGATACGCAGTATTTT.

V usage is TRBV7-2 and J usage is TRBJ2-3, with D tentatively TRBD2 (6 bases). The V end lost 0 bases, the J end lost 9 bases, and 16 bases lay between the germline ends. The V gene's germline CDR1 is SGHTA and CDR2 FQGNSA. This CDR3 comprises 15 residues. The CDR3 DNA reads as TGTGCCAGCAGCTTAGCGGGGGGTTCCCCGGGGACGCAGTATTTT. As protein: CASSLAGGSPGTQYF.

The chain joins TRBV19 to TRBJ2-3; possibly TRBD2 for D (7 bases). Germline loops: CDR1 LNHDA, CDR2 SQIVND (reference sequence). This CDR3 is 15 amino acids long. With 10 bases removed from V and 2 bases from J, the gap between germline ends came to 19 bases. CDR3 amino acids: CATSGGALDTDTQYF. The CDR3 DNA reads as TGTGCCACCTCTGGGGGGGCCTTAGACACAGATACGCAGTATTTT.

V and J are TRBV7-2 and TRBJ1-1; tentatively, D is TRBD1 (5 bases). Germline V lookup: CDR1 SGHTA, CDR2 FQGNSA. The CDR3 totals 13 residues. The V gene lost 0 bases and the J gene lost 9 bases, with 11 bases spanning the gap. CDR3 sequence: CASSLAGQGKAFF. The CDR3 bases are TGTGCCAGCAGCTTAGCTGGGCAGGGAAAAGCTTTCTTT.

In this sample, this clone turned up once. The CDR3 here is CASSQVRGREQFF. CDR3 nucleotide sequence: TGTGCCAGCAGCCAAGTCCGGGGGCGGGAGCAGTTCTTC. V is TRBV14 and J is TRBJ2-1; D tentatively reads TRBD1 or TRBD2 (6 bases each). From germline, CDR1 is SGHDN and CDR2 FVKESK. There are 13 residues in the CDR3. With 1 base removed from V and 10 bases from J, the gap between germline ends came to 11 bases.

This chain joins TRBV7-4 and TRBJ2-7, with a possible D match to TRBD1 (6 bases). The CDR3 spans 15 residues. Germline values: CDR1 SGHVT, CDR2 SQSDAQ. V gave up 0 bases and J gave up 6 bases, with 15 bases separating them. CDR3 coding DNA: TGTGCCAGCAGCTTAGCCGGGCAGGGGTGGGCCGAGCAGTACTTC. This translates into CASSLAGQGWAEQYF.

This sequence joins TRBV9 and TRBJ1-2; the match to TRBD1 covers 9 bases. The CDR3 extends over 15 amino acids. The V and J ends lost 2 bases and 7 bases, in that order; junction bases with no gene match: 9. Germline V gene sequence: CDR1 SGDLS, CDR2 YYNGEE. CDR3 in DNA: TGTGCCAGCAGCGTTGAACAGGGGGCAACGAGTGGCTACACCTTC. This sequence encodes CASSVEQGATSGYTF.

The CDR3: CASSIRVRGNEQFF. The CDR3 nucleotides read TGTGCCAGTAGTATCCGGGTCAGGGGAAATGAGCAGTTCTTC. The V call is TRBV19, the J call TRBJ2-1; the D gene is possibly TRBD1 (6 bases). Germline lookup yields CDR1 LNHDA and CDR2 SQIVND (reference sequence). Trimming cost V 3 bases and J 7 bases, with 13 bases left between them. This CDR3 spans 14 amino acids.

The chain recombines TRBV19 with TRBJ1-1; 9 nucleotides match TRBD1. The CDR3 length is 14 residues. The V segment lost 8 bases and the J segment 8 bases; nucleotides outside the gene matches: 12. Germline values: CDR1 LNHDA, CDR2 SQIVND (reference sequence). CDR3 sequence reads: CASCRDRERGEAFF. CDR3 DNA sequence: TGTGCCAGTTGCCGGGACAGGGAAAGAGGGGAAGCTTTCTTT.

The genes are TRBV2 and TRBJ2-7; D may be TRBD2 (7 bases). The V end was cut by 4 bases, the J end by 0 bases, with 13 bases between. This CDR3 has 15 amino acids. Germline-derived CDR1 and CDR2 are SNHLY and FYNNEI. As DNA, the CDR3 is TGTGCCAGCAGTGTGGGGGGGGGCCCCTCCTACGAGCAGTACTTC. It translates to CASSVGGGPSYEQYF.

The rearrangement joins TRBV18 to TRBJ1-1; 8 bases agree with TRBD1. The CDR3 is 14 amino acids. V lost 2 bases and J lost 9; bases outside the gene matches: 8. Per germline, CDR1 KGHSH and CDR2 LQKENI. The DNA for the CDR3 is TGTGCCAGCTCACCAACGACAGGGGAGGGGAAAGCTTTCTTT. This sequence encodes CASSPTTGEGKAFF.

This clone was detected only once. J is TRBJ2-7 and V is TRBV7-9; D call uncertain. The CDR3 consists of 14 residues. With 5 bases removed from V and 5 bases from J, the gap between germline ends came to 16 bases. CDR1 is SEHNR, CDR2 FQNEAQ, per germline (reference sequence). For the CDR3, the DNA is TGTGCCAGCAGCCCTCCGGGCTTTGGCCACGAGCAGTACTTC. Residues: CASSPPGFGHEQYF.

This clone was detected only once. This chain uses TRBV15 with TRBJ2-1; 7 bases line up with TRBD2. The length of the CDR3 is 18 residues. Losses at the gene ends were 5 bases for V and 5 bases for J; bases not matched to a gene: 18. Germline values: CDR1 LNHNV, CDR2 YYDKDF (reference sequence). CDR3 residues: CATSFRVGAGRIHNEQFF. CDR3 bases: TGTGCCACCAGCTTTAGGGTTGGAGCGGGAAGAATCCACAATGAGCAGTTCTTC. Filled out from reference TRBV15 and TRBJ2-1, the complete variable domain reads DAMVIQNPRYQVTQFGKPVTLSCSQTLNHNVMYWYQQKSSQAPKLLFHYYDKDFNNEADTPDNFQSRRPNTSFCFLDIRSPGLGDTAMYLCATSFRVGAGRIHNEQFFGPGTRLTVL.

This clone is a singleton in its sample. The gene calls are TRBV7-3 and TRBJ2-2; D may be TRBD2 (7 bases). V shed 5 bases and J shed 6 bases, with 19 bases lying between them. From germline, CDR1 is SGHTA and CDR2 FQGTGA. The CDR3 length is 16 residues. The CDR3 reads CASSPRGGASAGELFF. In DNA form, the CDR3 reads TGTGCCAGCAGCCCGCGTGGGGGGGCATCCGCCGGGGAGCTGTTTTTT.

The CDR3 here is CASSLGGDLSEQYF. In DNA form, the CDR3 reads TGTGCCAGCAGCTTGGGGGGGGACTTAAGCGAGCAGTACTTC. The rearrangement uses TRBV5-8 and TRBJ2-7, with D maybe TRBD2 (6 bases). The V gene's germline CDR1 is SGHTS and CDR2 YDEGEE. Trimming took 0 bases from V and 6 from J, leaving 13 bases between them. CDR3 length: 14 residues.

The V and J genes are TRBV5-1 and TRBJ2-3; D is possibly TRBD1 (7 bases). Germline V gene data show CDR1 as SGHRS and CDR2 as YFSETQ. The CDR3 length is 15 residues. Between the trimmed V and J ends, which lost 0 bases and 5 bases, there was a span of 13 bases. CDR3 amino acids: CASSLGGGGRDTQYF. CDR3 nucleotides: TGCGCCAGCAGCTTGGGAGGAGGGGGCAGAGATACGCAGTATTTT.

This clone was picked up one time. The chain carries TRBV2 and TRBJ2-3; 10 nucleotides line up with TRBD2. Germline CDR1 SNHLY, CDR2 FYNNEI. The junction had 13 bases not matched to a gene; V was cut back by 8 bases and J by 8 bases. The CDR3 has 15 amino acids. The CDR3 bases are TGTGCCAGCTACCTTCTTCTAGCGGGAGAAGGTACGCAGTATTTT. It codes for CASYLLLAGEGTQYF. The variable domain in full, with the rest retrieved from reference TRBV2 and TRBJ2-3, is EPEVTQTPSHQVTQMGQEVILRCVPISNHLYFYWYRQILGQKVEFLVSFYNNEISEKSEIFDDQFSVERPDGSNFTLKIRSTKLEDSAMYFCASYLLLAGEGTQYFGPGTRLTVL.

The chain couples TRBV5-4 to TRBJ2-2; 7 nucleotides line up with TRBD2. CDR1 and CDR2 from the germline V gene are SGHNT and YYREEE (reference sequence). The CDR3 sequence is 16 residues long. V lost 4 bases and J lost 6; bases outside the gene matches: 12. CDR3 sequence reads: CASSPVLSGKAGELFF. The CDR3 bases are TGTGCCAGCAGCCCGGTTTTGAGCGGGAAGGCCGGGGAGCTGTTTTTT. The variable domain in full, completed from reference TRBV5-4 and TRBJ2-2, reads ETGVTQSPTHLIKTRGQQVTLRCSSQSGHNTVSWYQQALGQGPQFIFQYYREEENGRGNFPPRFSGLQFPNYSSELNVNALELDDSALYLCASSPVLSGKAGELFFGEGSRLTVL.

V and J are TRBV5-1 and TRBJ2-5; 7 bases fit TRBD1. The J call could be wrong; TRBJ2-7 is a better fit for the DNA end. This CDR3 has 15 residues. The V gene's germline CDR1 is SGHRS and CDR2 YFSETQ. CDR3 region: CASSLEGTAYYEQYF. In DNA form, the CDR3 reads TGCGCCAGCAGCTTGGAGGGGACAGCCTACTACGAGCAGTACTTC.

The chain is built from TRBV5-6 and TRBJ2-1, with D maybe TRBD2 (6 bases). The germline CDR1 and CDR2 sequences are SGHDT and YYEEEE. The CDR3 is made up of 14 amino acids. The germline V and J ends were trimmed by 7 bases and 4 bases, with 15 bases remaining between them. The CDR3 region has the DNA TGTGCCAGCGATGGGTGGGGGACTTACAATGAGCAGTTCTTC. Translated, it gives CASDGWGTYNEQFF. Based on the CDR3 plus reference TRBV5-6 and TRBJ2-1, the full variable domain is DAGVTQSPTHLIKTRGQQVTLRCSPKSGHDTVSWYQQALGQGPQFIFQYYEEEERQRGNFPDRFSGHQFPNYSSELNVNALLLGDSALYLCASDGWGTYNEQFFGPGTRLTVL.